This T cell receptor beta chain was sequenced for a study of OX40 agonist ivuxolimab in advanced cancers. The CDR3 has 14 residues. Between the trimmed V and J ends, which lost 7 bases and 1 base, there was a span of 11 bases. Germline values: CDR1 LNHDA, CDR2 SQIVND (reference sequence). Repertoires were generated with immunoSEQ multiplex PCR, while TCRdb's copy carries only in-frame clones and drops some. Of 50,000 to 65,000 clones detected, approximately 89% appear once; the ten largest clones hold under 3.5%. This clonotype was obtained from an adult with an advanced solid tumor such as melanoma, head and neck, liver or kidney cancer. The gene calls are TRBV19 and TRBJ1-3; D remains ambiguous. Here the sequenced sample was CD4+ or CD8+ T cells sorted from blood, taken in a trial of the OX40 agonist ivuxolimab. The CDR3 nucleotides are TGTGCCAGTAACCGAGGAACTTCTGGAAACACCATATATTTT. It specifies CASNRGTSGNTIYF.